The 9 T cell receptor beta chains presented below share a single source sample, sequenced in a study of human T cells and chemical hapten exposure. TCRdb re-analysed the RACE reads in MiXCR, keeping a single row per CDR3 protein. The sample lists over 300,000 distinct CDR3 sequences; approximately 5% were seen once. Time point in this sample: pre-sensitization, week 0. Treatment denoted: therapeutic diphenylcyclopropenone sensitization with weekly scalp DPC. Sample: whole blood, taken in connection with sensitization to the hapten diphenylcyclopropenone (DPC). The source of these receptors is a woman aged 45-65 years with alopecia areata. Some clones in this sample may be carry-over from other donors' samples.

The chain carries TRBV6-5 and TRBJ2-1, with 8 positions matching TRBD2. The germline V gene has CDR1 MNHEY and CDR2 SVGAGI. CDR3 size: 16 residues. V lost 4 bases, J lost 9 bases, and 14 bases stayed unmatched. CDR3 loop: CASSSLGLAAGGEQFF. The DNA for the CDR3 is TGTGCCAGCAGTTCTCTTGGACTAGCCGCCGGAGGTGAGCAGTTCTTC.

This clonotype was seen more than once but under ten times. Written as DNA, the CDR3 is TGCAGTGCTAGGGGGACCGCTAGCAATCAGCCCCAGCATTTT. It codes for CSARGTASNQPQHF. The chain links TRBV20-1 to TRBJ1-5; a weak D match, TRBD1 (5 bases). The CDR3 length is 14 residues. V lost 3 bases to trimming and J lost 0 bases, with 9 bases between them. Germline V gives CDR1 DFQATT, CDR2 SNEGSKA (reference sequence).

This chain joins TRBV30 and TRBJ2-7; 8 nucleotides align to TRBD2. The germline CDR1 and CDR2 sequences are GTSNPN and SVGIG (reference sequence). CDR3 length: 15 residues. V shed 1 base and J 0 bases; nucleotides not matched to a gene: 5. The DNA for the CDR3 is TGTGCCTGGAGTGGGGGTAGCGGGATCTCCTACGAGCAGTACTTC. Its protein product is CAWSGGSGISYEQYF.

Points on this clonotype: Mismatch with germline at one junction end may stem from a read error. This rearrangement joins TRBV30 to TRBJ2-7, with 7 bases aligning to TRBD2. Germline V CDR1 and CDR2: GTSNPN, SVGIG (reference sequence). The CDR3 extends over 13 amino acids. The CDR3 loop is CAWRRLASYELYF. The CDR3 DNA sequence: TGTGCCTGGCGACGACTAGCCTCCTACGAGCTGTACTTC.

Many counts were recorded for this clonotype. The rearrangement links TRBV4-1 to TRBJ1-4; D may be TRBD1 (5 bases). Trimming cost V 3 bases and J 8 bases, with 19 bases left between them. CDR1 and CDR2 from the germline V gene are MGHRA and YSYEKL. CDR3 length: 16 amino acids. CDR3 bases: TGCGCCAGCAGCCATCATTCTGCCAGGGCAGACGAAAAACTGTTTTTT. It encodes CASSHHSARADEKLFF.

This clonotype was found many times. The chain links TRBV7-9 to TRBJ1-2; perhaps TRBD1 as D (5 bases). Per germline, CDR1 SEHNR and CDR2 FQNEAQ (reference sequence). V lost 4 bases to trimming and J lost 0 bases, with 24 bases between them. The CDR3 sequence is 19 residues long. The CDR3 protein is CASSSHFFPGTETNYGYTF. In DNA form, the CDR3 reads TGTGCCAGCAGCTCCCATTTTTTTCCCGGGACGGAGACTAACTATGGCTACACCTTC.

This clonotype was seen a few times. The chain links TRBV27 to TRBJ2-3; TRBD2 matches at 10 bases. In germline, CDR1 is MNHEY, CDR2 SMNVEV (reference sequence). V shed 5 bases, J shed 2 bases, and the junction held 7 bases outside the gene matches. CDR3 length equals 16 residues. DNA for the CDR3: TGTGCCAGCAGTAAGCTAGCGGGGGCCATCACAGATACGCAGTATTTT. Protein sequence: CASSKLAGAITDTQYF.

This clonotype was found many times. CDR3 sequence (DNA): TGTGCCTGGAGTGTAACAAGCCAAACCCTACTAGCGGGAGGTGTTGAGCAGTTCTTC. Translated: CAWSVTSQTLLAGGVEQFF. The chain has TRBV30 and TRBJ2-1; 12 nucleotides match TRBD2. The ends lost 0 bases at V and 9 bases at J; junction bases unmatched: 18. This CDR3 is 19 amino acids long. Germline-derived CDR1 and CDR2 are GTSNPN and SVGIG (reference sequence).

This clonotype was seen a handful of times. The chain couples TRBV6-1 to TRBJ2-3, with TRBD2 identical over 11 bases. Germline CDR1 MNHNS, CDR2 SASEGT. This CDR3 comprises 17 residues. Losses at the gene ends were 3 bases for V and 2 bases for J; bases not matched to a gene: 7. DNA for the CDR3: TGTGCCAGCAGTGAGACGACTAGCGGGGCATACACAGATACGCAGTATTTT. It is translated as CASSETTSGAYTDTQYF.